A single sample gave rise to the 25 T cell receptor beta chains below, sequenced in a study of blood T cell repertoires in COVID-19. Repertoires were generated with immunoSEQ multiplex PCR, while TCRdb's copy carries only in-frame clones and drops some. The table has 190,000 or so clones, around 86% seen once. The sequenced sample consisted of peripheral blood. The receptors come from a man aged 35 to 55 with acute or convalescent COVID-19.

CDR3 region: CASSRFRGGGEETQYF. The CDR3 nucleotides read TGTGCCAGCAGCCGTTTCAGGGGCGGGGGGGAAGAGACCCAGTACTTC. The chain employs TRBV7-6 and TRBJ2-5; 9 nucleotides line up with TRBD2. Germline CDR1 SGHVS, CDR2 FNYEAQ. The length of the CDR3 is 16 residues. J lost 3 bases, V lost 5 bases, and 10 bases had no gene match.

The CDR3 coding sequence is TGTGCCAGCAGGCCGACACCACCGAGCTCCTACAATGAGCAGTTCTTC. This encodes CASRPTPPSSYNEQFF. V and J are TRBV6-6 and TRBJ2-1; D ambiguous. The CDR3 is made up of 16 amino acids. Germline-derived CDR1 and CDR2 are MNHNY and SVGAGI (reference sequence). V lost 6 bases and J 0 bases, leaving 15 bases between the germline ends.

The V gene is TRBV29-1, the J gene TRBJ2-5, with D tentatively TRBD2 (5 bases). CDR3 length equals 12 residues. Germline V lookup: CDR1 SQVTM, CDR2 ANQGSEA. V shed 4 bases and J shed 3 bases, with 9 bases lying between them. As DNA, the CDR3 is TGCAGCGTTGTGCCGGGGAAAGAGACCCAGTACTTC. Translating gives CSVVPGKETQYF.

The CDR3 region is CASILTGVETQYF. The CDR3 DNA follows: TGTGCCAGCATCCTAACAGGGGTAGAGACCCAGTACTTC. The chain recombines TRBV2 with TRBJ2-5; TRBD1 agrees at 7 bases. The germline V gene encodes CDR1 SNHLY and CDR2 FYNNEI. This CDR3 is 13 amino acids long. V trimming: 7 bases; J trimming: 4 bases; junction bases outside the gene matches: 6.

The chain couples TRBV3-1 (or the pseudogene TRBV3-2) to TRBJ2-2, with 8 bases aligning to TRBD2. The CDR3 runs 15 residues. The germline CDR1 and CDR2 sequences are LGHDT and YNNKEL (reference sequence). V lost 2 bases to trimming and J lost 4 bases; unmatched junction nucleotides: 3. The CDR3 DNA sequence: TGTGCCAGCAGCCAAAACGGGGGGGCCACCGGGGAGCTGTTTTTT. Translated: CASSQNGGATGELFF.

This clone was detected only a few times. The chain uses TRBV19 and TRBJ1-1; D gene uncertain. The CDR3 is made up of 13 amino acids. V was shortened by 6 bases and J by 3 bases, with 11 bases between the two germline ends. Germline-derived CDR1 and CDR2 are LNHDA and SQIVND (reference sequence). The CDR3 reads CASRMAAYTEAFF. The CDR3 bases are TGTGCCAGTAGGATGGCCGCTTACACTGAAGCTTTCTTT.

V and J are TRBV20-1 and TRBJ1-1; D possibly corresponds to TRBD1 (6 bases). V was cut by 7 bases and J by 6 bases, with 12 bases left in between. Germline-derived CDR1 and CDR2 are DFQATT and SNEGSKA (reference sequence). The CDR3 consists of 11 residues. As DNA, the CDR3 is TGCAGTGTCAGGGGTGAATCTGAAGCTTTCTTT. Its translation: CSVRGESEAFF.

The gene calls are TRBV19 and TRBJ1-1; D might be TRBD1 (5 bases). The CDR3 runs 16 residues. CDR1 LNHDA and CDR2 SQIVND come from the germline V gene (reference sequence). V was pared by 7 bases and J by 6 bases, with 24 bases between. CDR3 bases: TGTGCCAGTACCATCAGCCGGGTCCAGGGAACTGCTGAAGCTTTCTTT. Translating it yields CASTISRVQGTAEAFF.

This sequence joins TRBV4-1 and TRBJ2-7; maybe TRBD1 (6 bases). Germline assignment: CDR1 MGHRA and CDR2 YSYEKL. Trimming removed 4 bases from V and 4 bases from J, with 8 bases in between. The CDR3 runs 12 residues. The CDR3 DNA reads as TGCGCCAGCAGCCCAACAGGGTACGAGCAGTACTTC. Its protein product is CASSPTGYEQYF.

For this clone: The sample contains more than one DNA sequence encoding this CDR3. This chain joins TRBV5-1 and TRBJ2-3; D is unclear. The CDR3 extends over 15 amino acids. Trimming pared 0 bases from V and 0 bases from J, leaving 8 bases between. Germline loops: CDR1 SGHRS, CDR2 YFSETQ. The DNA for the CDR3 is TGCGCCAGCAGCTTGGGACTTCCCAGCACAGATACGCAGTATTTT. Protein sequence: CASSLGLPSTDTQYF.

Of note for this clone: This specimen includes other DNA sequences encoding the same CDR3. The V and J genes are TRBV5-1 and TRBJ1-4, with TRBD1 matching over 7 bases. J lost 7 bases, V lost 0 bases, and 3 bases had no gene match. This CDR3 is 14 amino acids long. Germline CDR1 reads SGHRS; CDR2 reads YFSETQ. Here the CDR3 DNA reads TGCGCCAGCAGCTTGGGACAGGGTGGTGAAAAACTGTTTTTT. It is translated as CASSLGQGGEKLFF. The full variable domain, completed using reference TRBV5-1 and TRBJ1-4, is KAGVTQTPRYLIKTRGQQVTLSCSPISGHRSVSWYQQTPGQGLQFLFEYFSETQRNKGNFPGRFSGRQFSNSRSEMNVSTLELGDSALYLCASSLGQGGEKLFFGSGTQLSVL.

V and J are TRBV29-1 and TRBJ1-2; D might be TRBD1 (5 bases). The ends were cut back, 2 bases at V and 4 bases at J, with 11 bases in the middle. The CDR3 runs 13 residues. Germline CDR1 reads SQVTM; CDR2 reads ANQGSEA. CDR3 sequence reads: CSVETGPSYGYTF. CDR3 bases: TGCAGCGTTGAAACAGGCCCAAGCTATGGCTACACCTTC.

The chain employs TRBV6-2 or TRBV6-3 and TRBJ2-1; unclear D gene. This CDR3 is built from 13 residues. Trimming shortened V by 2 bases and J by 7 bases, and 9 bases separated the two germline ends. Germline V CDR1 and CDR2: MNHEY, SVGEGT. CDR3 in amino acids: CASSYTKPNEQFF. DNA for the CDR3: TGTGCCAGCAGTTACACAAAACCGAATGAGCAGTTCTTC.

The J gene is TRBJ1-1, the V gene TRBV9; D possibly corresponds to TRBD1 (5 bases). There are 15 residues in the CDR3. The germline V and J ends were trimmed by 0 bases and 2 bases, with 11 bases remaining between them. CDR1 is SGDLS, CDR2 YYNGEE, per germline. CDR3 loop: CASSVGSQGNTEAFF. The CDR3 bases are TGTGCCAGCAGCGTAGGCTCCCAGGGAAACACTGAAGCTTTCTTT. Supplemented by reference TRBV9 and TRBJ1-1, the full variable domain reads DSGVTQTPKHLITATGQRVTLRCSPRSGDLSVYWYQQSLDQGLQFLIQYYNGEERAKGNILERFSAQQFPDLHSELNLSSLELGDSALYFCASSVGSQGNTEAFFGQGTRLTVV.

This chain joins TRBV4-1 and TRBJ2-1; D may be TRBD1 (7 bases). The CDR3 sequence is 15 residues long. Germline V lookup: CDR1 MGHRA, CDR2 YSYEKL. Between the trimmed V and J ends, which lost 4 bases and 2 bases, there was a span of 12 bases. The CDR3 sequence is CASSLQGGPYNEQFF. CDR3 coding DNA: TGCGCCAGCAGCCTCCAGGGGGGCCCCTACAATGAGCAGTTCTTC.

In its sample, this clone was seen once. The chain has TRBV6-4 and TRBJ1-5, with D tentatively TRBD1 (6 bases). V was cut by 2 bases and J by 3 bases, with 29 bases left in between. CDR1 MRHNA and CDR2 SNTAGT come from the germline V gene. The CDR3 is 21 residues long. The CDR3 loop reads CASSDGRDKYAFGTSNQPQHF. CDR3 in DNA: TGTGCCAGCAGTGACGGCCGGGACAAATATGCCTTTGGTACGTCCAATCAGCCCCAGCATTTT.

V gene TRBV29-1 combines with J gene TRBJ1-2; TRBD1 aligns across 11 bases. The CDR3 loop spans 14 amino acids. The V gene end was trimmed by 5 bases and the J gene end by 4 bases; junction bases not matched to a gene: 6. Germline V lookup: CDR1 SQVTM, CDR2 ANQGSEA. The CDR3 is CSVRTGGSGYGYTF. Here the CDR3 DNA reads TGCAGCGTTCGGACAGGGGGCTCAGGCTATGGCTACACCTTC.

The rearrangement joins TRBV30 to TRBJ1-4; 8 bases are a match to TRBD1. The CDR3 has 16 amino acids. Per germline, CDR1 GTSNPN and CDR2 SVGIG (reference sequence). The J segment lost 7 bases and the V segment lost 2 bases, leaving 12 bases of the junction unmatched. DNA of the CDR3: TGTGCCTGGAGTCAGGGCCAGGGGGCATTTTTTGAAAAACTGTTTTTT. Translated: CAWSQGQGAFFEKLFF.

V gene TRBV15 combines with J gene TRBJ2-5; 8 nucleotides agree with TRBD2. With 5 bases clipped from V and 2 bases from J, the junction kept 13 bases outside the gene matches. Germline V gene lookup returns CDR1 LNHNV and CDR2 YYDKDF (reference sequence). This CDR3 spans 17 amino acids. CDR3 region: CATSYQVLTSAQETQYF. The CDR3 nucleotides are TGTGCCACCAGCTACCAAGTGTTGACTAGCGCGCAAGAGACCCAGTACTTC. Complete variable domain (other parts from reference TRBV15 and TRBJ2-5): DAMVIQNPRYQVTQFGKPVTLSCSQTLNHNVMYWYQQKSSQAPKLLFHYYDKDFNNEADTPDNFQSRRPNTSFCFLDIRSPGLGDTAMYLCATSYQVLTSAQETQYFGPGTRLLVL.

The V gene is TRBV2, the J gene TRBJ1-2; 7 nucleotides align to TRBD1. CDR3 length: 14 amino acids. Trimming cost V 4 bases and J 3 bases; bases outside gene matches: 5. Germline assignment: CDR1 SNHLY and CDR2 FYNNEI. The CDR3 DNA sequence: TGTGCCAGCAGTGGTACAGGGGTGGACTATGGCTACACCTTC. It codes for CASSGTGVDYGYTF.

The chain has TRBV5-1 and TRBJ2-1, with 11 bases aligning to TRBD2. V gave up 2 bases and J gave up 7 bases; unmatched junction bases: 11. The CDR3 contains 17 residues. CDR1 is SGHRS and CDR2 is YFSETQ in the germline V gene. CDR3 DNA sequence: TGCGCCAGCAGCTTTATCCCGACTAGCGGGGTAGGTAATGAGCAGTTCTTC. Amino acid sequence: CASSFIPTSGVGNEQFF.

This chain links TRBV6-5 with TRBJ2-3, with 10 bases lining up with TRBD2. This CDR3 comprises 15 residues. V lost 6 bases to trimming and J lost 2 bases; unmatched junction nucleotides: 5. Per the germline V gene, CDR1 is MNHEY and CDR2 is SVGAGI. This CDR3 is CASRGLAGATDTQYF. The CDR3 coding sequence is TGTGCCAGCAGGGGGCTAGCGGGGGCCACAGATACGCAGTATTTT.

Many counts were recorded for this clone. As DNA, the CDR3 is TGTGCCAGCAGTTCACAGGAGAACACTGAAGCTTTCTTT. It specifies CASSSQENTEAFF. The chain uses TRBV6-2 or TRBV6-3 and TRBJ1-1, with D maybe TRBD1 (5 bases). The germline V gene has CDR1 MNHEY and CDR2 SVGEGT. This CDR3 region has 13 residues. Trimming removed 4 bases at V and 1 base at J, with 7 bases between.

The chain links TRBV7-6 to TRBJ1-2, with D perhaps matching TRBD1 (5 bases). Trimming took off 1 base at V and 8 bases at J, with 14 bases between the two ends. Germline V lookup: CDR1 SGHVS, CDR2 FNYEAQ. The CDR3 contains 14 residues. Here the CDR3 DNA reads TGTGCCAGCAGCTTAGTGGCCAGGGAGGACGGCTACACCTTC. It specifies CASSLVAREDGYTF.

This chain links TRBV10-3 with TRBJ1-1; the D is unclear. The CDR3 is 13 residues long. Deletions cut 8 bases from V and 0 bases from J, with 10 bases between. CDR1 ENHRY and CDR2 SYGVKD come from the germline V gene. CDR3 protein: CAIAGQMNTEAFF. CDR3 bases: TGTGCCATCGCGGGCCAGATGAACACTGAAGCTTTCTTT.